This T cell receptor beta chain was observed in a study of blood T cells in healthy people across ages. Overall study results and limits: With naive T cell percentage, TCR beta diversity showed a strong correlation. Both naive CD4+ cell counts and diversity were greater in long-lived donors than in aged donors.

On this clonotype: What it recognizes is unknown.

Sample-barcoded 5' priming and a J-beta primer mix drove a second PCR of roughly 7 to 11 cycles. Each CDR3 protein gets one entry after TCRdb re-called the 5' RACE reads with MiXCR. Of over 600,000 distinct CDR3 sequences listed, approximately 40% were seen once; the top ten hold about 32%. This TCR was recovered from a man of 80 years or more in good health. The sample comprised blood.

The CDR3 bases are TGTGCCAGCAGCTCCGACCCCGGAAACTATGGCTACACCTTC. This translates into CASSSDPGNYGYTF. The chain combines TRBV5-5 with TRBJ1-2, with D uncertain. Germline V gene data show CDR1 as SGHKS and CDR2 as YYEKEE (reference sequence). The CDR3 loop spans 14 amino acids. Trimming pared 3 bases from V and 2 bases from J, leaving 11 bases between. Full variable domain (outside the CDR3, taken from reference TRBV5-5 and TRBJ1-2): DAGVTQSPTHLIKTRGQQVTLRCSPISGHKSVSWYQQVLGQGPQFIFQYYEKEERGRGNFPDRFSARQFPNYSSELNVNALLLGDSALYLCASSSDPGNYGYTFGSGTRLTVV.